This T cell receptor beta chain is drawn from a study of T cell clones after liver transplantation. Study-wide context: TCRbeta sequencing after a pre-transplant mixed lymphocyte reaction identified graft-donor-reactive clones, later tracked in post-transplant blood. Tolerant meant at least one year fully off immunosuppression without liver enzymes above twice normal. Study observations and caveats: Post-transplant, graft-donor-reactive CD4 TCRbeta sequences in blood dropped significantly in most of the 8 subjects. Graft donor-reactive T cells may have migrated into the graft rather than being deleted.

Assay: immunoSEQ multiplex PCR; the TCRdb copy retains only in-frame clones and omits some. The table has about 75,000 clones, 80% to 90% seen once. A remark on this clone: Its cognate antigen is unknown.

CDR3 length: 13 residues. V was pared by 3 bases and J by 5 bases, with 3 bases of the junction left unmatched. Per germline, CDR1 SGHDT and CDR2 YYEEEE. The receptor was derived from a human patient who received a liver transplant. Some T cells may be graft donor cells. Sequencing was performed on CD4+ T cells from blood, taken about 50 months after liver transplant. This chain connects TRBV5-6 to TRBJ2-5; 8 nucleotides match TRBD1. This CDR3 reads CASSYRGTETQYF. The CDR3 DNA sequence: TGTGCCAGCAGCTACAGGGGGACTGAGACCCAGTACTTC.